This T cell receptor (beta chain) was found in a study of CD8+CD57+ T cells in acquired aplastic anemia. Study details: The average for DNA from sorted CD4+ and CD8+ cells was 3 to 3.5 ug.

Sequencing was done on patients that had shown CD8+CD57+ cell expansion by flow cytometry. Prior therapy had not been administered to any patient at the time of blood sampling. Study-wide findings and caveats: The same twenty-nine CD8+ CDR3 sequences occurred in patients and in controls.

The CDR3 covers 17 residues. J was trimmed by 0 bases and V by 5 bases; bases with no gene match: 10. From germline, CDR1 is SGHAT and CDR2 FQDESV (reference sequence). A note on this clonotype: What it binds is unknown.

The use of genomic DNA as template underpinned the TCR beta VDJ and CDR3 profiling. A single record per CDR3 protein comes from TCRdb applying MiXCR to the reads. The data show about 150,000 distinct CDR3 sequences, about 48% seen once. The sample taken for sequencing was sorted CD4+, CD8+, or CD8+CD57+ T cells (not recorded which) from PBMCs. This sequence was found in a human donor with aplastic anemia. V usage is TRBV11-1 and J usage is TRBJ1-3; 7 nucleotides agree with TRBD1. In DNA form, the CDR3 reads TGTGCCAGCAGCCCCACACCGACAGGGATCTCTGGAAACACCATATATTTT. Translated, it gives CASSPTPTGISGNTIYF. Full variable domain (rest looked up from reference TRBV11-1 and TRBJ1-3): EAEVAQSPRYKITEKSQAVAFWCDPISGHATLYWYRQILGQGPELLVQFQDESVVDDSQLPKDRFSAERLKGVDSTLKIQPAELGDSAMYLCASSPTPTGISGNTIYFGEGSWLTVV.